These 32 T cell receptor beta chains share one sample of origin, sequenced in a study of identical twins. TCRdb redid the calling of the 5' RACE reads with MiXCR, one entry per CDR3 protein. Among 1,800,000 or so distinct CDR3 sequences listed, about 32% were seen once. What was sequenced was cord blood. The receptors stem from a newborn girl in good health.

V gene TRBV12-3 or TRBV12-4 combines with J gene TRBJ2-3; unclear D gene. V was shortened by 7 bases and J by 0 bases, with 14 bases between the two germline ends. The CDR3 runs 15 residues. CDR3 nucleotides: TGTGCCAGCATCGAACAGATTACTAGCACAGATACGCAGTATTTT. Translating gives CASIEQITSTDTQYF.

Only a few counts were recorded for this clonotype. The J gene is TRBJ2-1, the V gene TRBV29-1; 12 bases match TRBD2. V lost 4 bases and J lost 4; bases outside the gene matches: 17. The CDR3 covers 19 residues. Germline CDR1 is SQVTM and CDR2 is ANQGSEA. CDR3 protein: CSVVRRGLAGPGYYNEQFF. The DNA for the CDR3 is TGCAGCGTTGTTCGGAGGGGACTAGCGGGTCCTGGGTATTACAATGAGCAGTTCTTC.

The chain employs TRBV20-1 and TRBJ2-1; no clear D gene. With 2 bases removed from V and 12 bases from J, the gap between germline ends came to 17 bases. Looked up from germline, CDR1 is DFQATT and CDR2 is SNEGSKA (reference sequence). This CDR3 has 13 amino acids. Here the CDR3 DNA reads TGCAGTGCTAGAACCGGCCCTGGGGATGTGCAGTTCTTC. It specifies CSARTGPGDVQFF.

The V gene is TRBV28, the J gene TRBJ1-2, with 8 bases lining up with TRBD1. After removal of 3 bases from V and 4 bases from J, the junction contained 7 bases not matched to a gene. Germline-derived CDR1 and CDR2 are MDHEN and SYDVKM. The CDR3 covers 15 residues. CDR3 in amino acids: CASSFNRGTGYGYTF. In nucleotides, the CDR3 is TGTGCCAGCAGTTTCAACAGGGGGACGGGCTATGGCTACACCTTC.

The gene calls are TRBV29-1 and TRBJ1-5, with unresolved D. The CDR3 runs to 19 residues. Germline values: CDR1 SQVTM, CDR2 ANQGSEA. With 1 base removed from V and 0 bases from J, the gap between germline ends came to 22 bases. The CDR3 loop reads CSVEGKMKAYSLSNQPQHF. CDR3 nucleotides: TGCAGCGTTGAAGGGAAGATGAAGGCCTACAGCCTTAGCAATCAGCCCCAGCATTTT.

V is TRBV12-3 or TRBV12-4 and J is TRBJ1-5; D is perhaps TRBD1 (6 bases). This CDR3 region has 13 residues. V dropped 5 bases and J dropped 5 bases, with 10 bases sitting between them. CDR3 amino acids: CASSGTRDQPQHF. The CDR3 DNA reads as TGTGCCAGCAGTGGGACACGCGATCAGCCCCAGCATTTT.

The chain carries TRBV3-1 and TRBJ1-2; D is possibly TRBD1 (5 bases). V lost 1 base and J lost 8, with 20 bases in between. CDR1 is LGHDT, CDR2 YNNKEL, per germline (reference sequence). CDR3 length: 16 residues. The CDR3 region is CASSQVYIQGYGGYTF. CDR3 nucleotide sequence: TGTGCCAGCAGCCAAGTTTATATTCAGGGTTATGGAGGCTACACCTTC. Full variable domain (outside the CDR3, taken from reference TRBV3-1 and TRBJ1-2): DTAVSQTPKYLVTQMGNDKSIKCEQNLGHDTMYWYKQDSKKFLKIMFSYNNKELIINETVPNRFSPKSPDKAHLNLHINSLELGDSAVYFCASSQVYIQGYGGYTFGSGTRLTVV.

The chain employs TRBV4-2 and TRBJ2-5; TRBD1 aligns across 7 bases. The V gene's germline CDR1 is LGHNA and CDR2 YNFKEQ. This CDR3 has 15 residues. Trimming at V came to 4 bases and at J to 5 bases, leaving 10 bases not matched to a gene. The DNA for the CDR3 is TGTGCCAGCAGCCCTTCTGACAGGGATGGGGAGACCCAGTACTTC. Its translation is CASSPSDRDGETQYF.

This clonotype showed up just a few times. This CDR3 is CASSMGLAGLGEQFF. Written as DNA, the CDR3 is TGTGCCAGCAGTATGGGACTAGCGGGGTTGGGGGAGCAGTTCTTC. V usage is TRBV6-6 and J usage is TRBJ2-1; 13 bases agree with TRBD2. The CDR3 sequence is 15 residues long. J gave up 10 bases and V 5 bases, and 8 bases lay outside the gene matches. Per the germline V gene, CDR1 is MNHNY and CDR2 is SVGAGI (reference sequence).

This clonotype was seen repeatedly, ten times or more. The gene calls are TRBV12-3 or TRBV12-4 and TRBJ2-1, with D maybe TRBD2 (6 bases). The CDR3 extends over 11 amino acids. The germline V and J ends were trimmed by 5 bases and 10 bases, with 9 bases remaining between them. CDR3 coding DNA: TGTGCCAGCAGTAGGGACTTCGAGCAGTTCTTC. Its translation: CASSRDFEQFF.

This clonotype has just a few counts. The chain has TRBV20-1 and TRBJ2-5; D not resolved. The J call may be in error: the DNA end matches TRBJ2-7 better. The CDR3 has 14 residues. The germline gives CDR1 DFQATT, CDR2 SNEGSKA (reference sequence). Here the CDR3 reads CSARVPIRGREQYF. For the CDR3, the DNA is TGCAGTGCTAGGGTCCCGATTAGAGGCCGCGAGCAGTACTTC.

This clonotype was seen a handful of times. At one of its ends the junction is not consistent with the germline gene, which may arise from a read error. V is TRBV28 and J is TRBJ2-3; 7 bases line up with TRBD2. This CDR3 has 14 residues. Germline-derived CDR1 and CDR2 are MDHEN and SYDVKM. CDR3 residues: CASSSSGSTGTQYF. The CDR3 coding sequence is TGTGCCAGCAGTTCTAGCGGAAGCACAGGTACGCAGTATTTT.

This clonotype was picked up many times. The chain recombines TRBV2 with TRBJ1-4, with TRBD1 identical over 10 bases. V lost 5 bases to trimming and J lost 6 bases; unmatched junction nucleotides: 3. Germline V gives CDR1 SNHLY, CDR2 FYNNEI. The CDR3 is 14 residues long. This chain's CDR3 is CASSSDRGHEKLFF. CDR3 DNA sequence: TGTGCCAGCAGTTCTGACAGGGGGCATGAAAAACTGTTTTTT.

Points on this clonotype: This likely comes from a read error, as the CDR3 has no conserved phenylalanine or tryptophan at its end. The V gene is TRBV25-1, the J gene TRBJ1-6, with D possibly matching TRBD1 (5 bases). The CDR3 spans 17 residues. Germline CDR1 and CDR2: MGHDK and SYGVNS. With 6 bases removed from V and 0 bases from J, the gap between germline ends came to 15 bases. The CDR3 reads CASSEGPPSSYNSPLHS. In DNA, the CDR3 is TGTGCCAGCAGCGAGGGACCCCCGAGCTCCTATAATTCACCCCTCCACTCT.

The rearrangement uses TRBV27 and TRBJ1-1; maybe TRBD1 (5 bases). Trimming took off 4 bases at V and 5 bases at J, with 11 bases between the two ends. The CDR3 covers 13 residues. CDR1 MNHEY and CDR2 SMNVEV come from the germline V gene (reference sequence). CDR3 coding DNA: TGTGCCAGCAGTTGGGCAGGGCAAACTGAAGCTTTCTTT. Amino acid sequence: CASSWAGQTEAFF.

This clonotype has a count of ten or more. The J gene is TRBJ2-1, the V gene TRBV20-1, with 9 bases matching TRBD1. The CDR3 extends over 16 amino acids. V lost 1 base and J lost 1; bases outside the gene matches: 5. CDR1 and CDR2 (germline): DFQATT, SNEGSKA (reference sequence). The CDR3 DNA sequence: TGCAGTGCTAGAGGGACAGGGGCCGTATCCTACAATGAGCAGTTCTTC. Its protein is CSARGTGAVSYNEQFF.

V usage is TRBV2 and J usage is TRBJ1-5; 10 bases align to TRBD1. CDR1 is SNHLY and CDR2 is FYNNEI in the germline V gene. V lost 6 bases, J lost 6 bases, and 8 bases stayed unmatched. CDR3 length equals 15 residues. This CDR3 is CASRVDRGSGQPQHF. Here the CDR3 DNA reads TGTGCCAGCAGAGTGGACAGGGGGTCAGGTCAGCCCCAGCATTTT. Full variable domain (outside the CDR3, taken from reference TRBV2 and TRBJ1-5): EPEVTQTPSHQVTQMGQEVILRCVPISNHLYFYWYRQILGQKVEFLVSFYNNEISEKSEIFDDQFSVERPDGSNFTLKIRSTKLEDSAMYFCASRVDRGSGQPQHFGDGTRLSIL.

V usage is TRBV2 and J usage is TRBJ1-4; 10 bases agree with TRBD1. The CDR3 length is 13 residues. Unmatched junction bases numbered 3, after V lost 5 bases and J lost 9 bases. Germline CDR1 SNHLY, CDR2 FYNNEI. CDR3: CASSLGQGKKLFF. For the CDR3, the DNA is TGTGCCAGCAGTCTGGGACAGGGGAAAAAACTGTTTTTT.

This clonotype has more than one count but fewer than ten. The rearrangement links TRBV5-1 to TRBJ1-5, with D tentatively TRBD1 (6 bases). Germline CDR1 is SGHRS and CDR2 is YFSETQ. The germline V and J ends were trimmed by 4 bases and 7 bases, with 15 bases remaining between them. The CDR3 is 14 residues long. The CDR3 coding sequence is TGCGCCAGCAGCATAGGGGGGGCAGAACAGCCCCAGCATTTT. It encodes CASSIGGAEQPQHF.

This clonotype has just a few counts. This chain links TRBV12-3 or TRBV12-4 with TRBJ2-3; TRBD2 matches 7 bases. The CDR3 runs 14 residues. The trim removed 7 bases at V and 1 base at J, leaving 5 bases unmatched. CDR3: CASTPRGGTDTQYF. CDR3 DNA sequence: TGTGCCAGCACCCCTCGGGGGGGCACAGATACGCAGTATTTT.

This clonotype was seen a handful of times. V gene TRBV20-1 combines with J gene TRBJ2-7; 8 positions match TRBD2. The germline V gene encodes CDR1 DFQATT and CDR2 SNEGSKA (reference sequence). The CDR3 length is 14 residues. Losses at the gene ends were 3 bases for V and 3 bases for J; bases not matched to a gene: 7. The CDR3 region is CSASHLAGGYEQYF. The CDR3 bases are TGCAGTGCTAGCCACCTAGCGGGCGGCTACGAGCAGTACTTC.

This clonotype came up a few times. The chain is built from TRBV20-1 and TRBJ2-1; 12 bases are a match to TRBD2. CDR1 is DFQATT and CDR2 is SNEGSKA in the germline V gene (reference sequence). Germline trimming cut 0 bases from V and 6 bases from J; bases unmatched to any gene: 3. CDR3 length equals 15 residues. This CDR3 reads CSARDQGLAGNEQFF. The CDR3 DNA is TGCAGTGCTAGAGATCAGGGACTAGCGGGCAATGAGCAGTTCTTC.

The chain employs TRBV6-1 and TRBJ1-1; D call uncertain. The CDR3 contains 13 residues. V was clipped by 6 bases and J by 0 bases, with 8 bases between them. Germline V gene sequence: CDR1 MNHNS, CDR2 SASEGT. The CDR3 coding sequence is TGTGCCAGCAGATTAACAGTGAACACTGAAGCTTTCTTT. Translating gives CASRLTVNTEAFF.

A note on this clonotype: One end of the junction does not line up with germline, which may come from a read error. The genes are TRBV6-5 and TRBJ2-4, with D possibly being TRBD2 (6 bases). The CDR3 is made up of 19 amino acids. CDR1 is MNHEY and CDR2 is SVGAGI in the germline V gene. CDR3 sequence: CASRYSTMGTSSAKNIQYF. The CDR3 bases are TGTGCCAGCAGGTACTCGACAATGGGCACTAGCAGCGCCAAAAACATTCAGTACTTC.

J is TRBJ2-7 and V is TRBV24-1; D is perhaps TRBD1 or TRBD2 (5 bases each). CDR3 size: 16 residues. Per the germline V gene, CDR1 is KGHDR and CDR2 is SFDVKD. Trimming shortened V by 4 bases and J by 2 bases, and 17 bases separated the two germline ends. In nucleotides, the CDR3 is TGTGCCACCAGTGACTCAAACCGGGACGGGACCTACGAGCAGTACTTC. Protein: CATSDSNRDGTYEQYF.

This clonotype was seen more than once but under ten times. V is TRBV12-3 or TRBV12-4 and J is TRBJ2-1; 8 nucleotides match TRBD2. The end of the DNA fits TRBJ2-7 better, so the J call may be wrong. The CDR3 covers 16 residues. Here the CDR3 DNA reads TGTGCCAGCAGGGCACTAGCGGCCGTATCCTACAATGAGCAGTACTTC. This sequence encodes CASRALAAVSYNEQYF.

This chain connects TRBV7-2 to TRBJ2-1, with no clear D. Germline V CDR1 and CDR2: SGHTA, FQGNSA. Between the trimmed V and J ends, which lost 5 bases and 8 bases, there was a span of 13 bases. There are 13 residues in the CDR3. CDR3 sequence reads: CASSLLGLYEQFF. The CDR3 coding sequence is TGTGCCAGCAGCCTTTTAGGGCTCTATGAGCAGTTCTTC.

The chain links TRBV21-1 to TRBJ1-1; the table assigns TRBD1, which was not confirmed against the DNA. TRBV21-1 is reported as a pseudogene. CDR3 length equals 17 residues. CDR3 protein: CASSKALWSGQGGEAFF. In DNA form, the CDR3 reads TGTGCCAGCAGCAAAGCGCTTTGGAGTGGACAGGGAGGAGAGGCTTTCTTT.

The J gene is TRBJ2-3, the V gene TRBV20-1; 11 nucleotides match TRBD2. The CDR3 is 14 amino acids. V lost 4 bases, J lost 2 bases, and 2 bases stayed unmatched. Germline lookup yields CDR1 DFQATT and CDR2 SNEGSKA (reference sequence). CDR3 protein: CSATGLADTDTQYF. For the CDR3, the DNA is TGCAGTGCTACGGGACTAGCGGACACAGATACGCAGTATTTT.

The chain employs TRBV10-3 and TRBJ1-6; a possible D gene is TRBD1 (5 bases). The CDR3 consists of 14 residues. Trimming stripped 6 bases from V and 6 bases from J, with 12 bases between. Germline V gene lookup returns CDR1 ENHRY and CDR2 SYGVKD. This chain's CDR3 is CAISRDGGNSPLHF. CDR3 DNA sequence: TGTGCCATCAGCCGGGACGGCGGTAATTCACCCCTCCACTTT.

The V call is TRBV7-8, the J call TRBJ2-3, with 7 bases matching TRBD2. Trimming took 1 base from V and 3 from J; bases not matched to a gene: 16. This CDR3 is built from 19 residues. Germline V lookup: CDR1 SGHVS, CDR2 FQNEAQ. CDR3: CASSLDLLFAGEGTDTQYF. The CDR3 bases are TGTGCCAGCAGCTTAGATCTCTTATTCGCGGGAGAGGGGACAGATACGCAGTATTTT.

This clonotype was seen repeatedly, ten times or more. The chain is built from TRBV20-1 and TRBJ2-7, with 10 nucleotides matching TRBD2. The CDR3 has 14 residues. Germline V gives CDR1 DFQATT, CDR2 SNEGSKA (reference sequence). V dropped 5 bases and J dropped 3; count of bases not matched to a gene: 7. The CDR3: CSAQEREGLYEQYF. CDR3 sequence (DNA): TGCAGTGCTCAGGAGCGGGAGGGCCTCTACGAGCAGTACTTC.